This TCR beta chain derives from a study of PD-1 blockade in classical Hodgkin lymphoma. For the study at large: The nivolumab dose that patients received was 3 mg/kg, given intravenously every 2 weeks. Study results and limitations: CD4+ TCR diversity, unlike CD8+, climbed significantly by C4D1. Among the patients, those starting nivolumab under 1 year after ASCT were excluded.

A note on this clone: Its specificity is unknown.

Sequencing used immunoSEQ multiplex PCR; TCRdb keeps in-frame clones, though not all of them. The data contain 27,000 or so clones, approximately 89% of them seen just once; the ten biggest clones take up more than 2%. Germline V lookup: CDR1 SGHTA, CDR2 FQGNSA. Deletions cut 8 bases from V and 5 bases from J, with 19 bases between. This CDR3 has 14 residues. Time point denoted: cycle 4 day 1 (C4D1), after less than 7 weeks of nivolumab. After autologous stem cell transplantation all patients relapsed, and prior brentuximab vedotin exposure differed between cohorts. Researchers report purifying CD4+ T cells from thawed PBMCs by magnetic negative selection.

This chain connects TRBV7-2 to TRBJ2-7, with D possibly TRBD2 on 5 matching bases. The receptor comes from a human donor with classical Hodgkin lymphoma. The sequences come from CD4+ T cells from blood, collected before the fourth cycle of nivolumab. The CDR3, as DNA: TGTGCCAGCGCCTCGGGGTCCCTCCGACACGAGCAGTACTTC. This encodes CASASGSLRHEQYF.